The T cell receptor (beta chain) described here comes from a study of CD8 T cells in Susac syndrome. RNA amounts of 0.5 to 1 ug underwent reverse transcription with random hexamers. TCRdb processed the immunoSEQ multiplex PCR reads anew with MiXCR; each CDR3 protein has one entry. The sample records 95,000 to 150,000 distinct CDR3 sequences, approximately 96% being singletons. Germline-derived CDR1 and CDR2 are KGHDR and SFDVKD. V was clipped by 0 bases and J by 6 bases; unmatched bases: 6. This CDR3 has 16 residues. The material sequenced was CD4+ T cells from PBMCs. This clonotype was obtained from a human donor with Susac syndrome. The chain employs TRBV24-1 and TRBJ2-1, with TRBD2 matching over 8 bases. The CDR3 DNA reads as TGTGCCACCAGTGATTTGAACGGGAGGGGCCCCAATGAGCAGTTCTTC. Amino acid sequence: CATSDLNGRGPNEQFF.